The rows below give T cell receptor beta chains drawn from one sample of a study of blood T cells in healthy people across ages. TCRdb analysed the 5' RACE reads with MiXCR anew, one entry per CDR3 protein. The sample lists about 1.8 million distinct CDR3 sequences, around half seen once, with approximately 2.1% in the top ten. What was sequenced was blood. These receptors were taken from a woman between 40 and 55 years old in good health. The CDR3 runs from the conserved cysteine through the conserved F or W. Each record gives: clone size, V gene, D gene, J gene, CDR3 protein, CDR3 DNA. The D gene is left open where the match is weak. Not every row has a clone size; where given, it reads once, few, many or a size class.

few,TRBV6-6,-,TRBJ2-5,CASSRDRTRYQETQYF,TGTGCCAGCAGCCGGGACAGGACTAGGTACCAAGAGACCCAGTACTTC
-,TRBV7-9,TRBD2,TRBJ2-4,CASSSSGRRTDIQYF,TGTGCCAGCAGTTCTAGCGGCAGACGCACGGACATTCAGTACTTC
-,TRBV29-1,TRBD2,TRBJ2-3,CSVDPSASGEVPSGTQYF,TGCAGCGTTGACCCGTCGGCTAGCGGGGAGGTACCTTCTGGTACGCAGTATTTT
-,TRBV7-3,TRBD2,TRBJ2-2,CASAAGDTGELFF,TGTGCCAGCGCGGCGGGGGACACCGGGGAGCTGTTTTTT
-,TRBV5-1,-,TRBJ2-7,CASSLGPHGSSYEQYF,TGCGCCAGCAGCTTGGGACCGCACGGAAGCTCCTACGAGCAGTACTTC
few,TRBV15,-,TRBJ2-5,CATSRDSRQETQYF,TGTGCCACCAGCAGAGACAGCCGGCAAGAGACCCAGTACTTC
-,TRBV13,-,TRBJ1-2,CASSLGESLTNYGYTF,TGTGCCAGCAGCTTAGGCGAATCTCTAACCAACTATGGCTACACCTTC
few,TRBV5-1,TRBD1,TRBJ2-6,CASRRNRGNGYSGANVLTF,TGCGCCAGCAGGAGGAACAGGGGAAATGGTTACTCTGGGGCCAACGTCCTGACTTTC
-,TRBV12-3/TRBV12-4,TRBD2,TRBJ2-3,CASSYPSGGAGDTQYF,TGTGCCAGCAGTTACCCCAGCGGGGGGGCGGGAGATACGCAGTATTTT
-,TRBV20-1,TRBD1,TRBJ2-7,CGAPTNRGMGEQYF,TGCGGTGCTCCGACGAACAGGGGTATGGGCGAGCAGTACTTC
-,TRBV4-3,-,TRBJ2-6,CASSQDPRMVGANVLTF,TGCGCCAGCAGCCAAGATCCAAGAATGGTTGGGGCCAACGTCCTGACTTTC
-,TRBV2,TRBD1,TRBJ2-1,CASSRQGADEQFF,TGTGCCAGCAGCCGACAGGGGGCGGATGAGCAGTTCTTC
-,TRBV27,TRBD1,TRBJ1-4,CASSQRDRENEKLFF,TGTGCCAGCAGTCAGCGGGACAGAGAAAATGAAAAACTGTTTTTT
few,TRBV12-3/TRBV12-4,TRBD1,TRBJ2-7,CASSSQGAKPYEQYF,TGTGCCAGCAGCTCCCAGGGGGCTAAACCCTACGAGCAGTACTTC
-,TRBV29-1,-,TRBJ2-5,CSENACLGVRETQYF,TGCAGCGAGAATGCGTGTTTAGGGGTCCGAGAGACCCAGTACTTC
few,TRBV27,-,TRBJ1-2,CASSLFLGSYGYTF,TGTGCCAGCAGTTTATTCCTTGGCTCCTATGGCTACACCTTC
few,TRBV28,-,TRBJ1-1,CASSLPDSNTEAFF,TGTGCCAGCAGTTTACCCGACAGTAACACTGAAGCTTTCTTT
-,TRBV12-3/TRBV12-4,TRBD2,TRBJ2-3,CASTGLAGRARDTQYF,TGTGCCAGCACCGGACTAGCGGGGAGGGCTAGGGATACGCAGTATTTT
-,TRBV7-9,TRBD1,TRBJ2-7,CASSSRTGPTPYEQYF,TGTGCCAGCAGCTCCCGGACAGGGCCGACGCCCTACGAGCAGTACTTC
-,TRBV15,TRBD2,TRBJ2-2,CATSIGGGNTGELFF,TGTGCCACCAGCATTGGGGGGGGAAACACCGGGGAGCTGTTTTTT
-,TRBV6-2/TRBV6-3,-,TRBJ2-1,CASSAITDSSYNEQFF,TGTGCCAGCAGTGCCATAACGGACAGCTCCTACAATGAGCAGTTCTTC
-,TRBV29-1,TRBD1,TRBJ2-7,CSVEEQGTGEQYF,TGCAGCGTTGAAGAACAGGGGACGGGCGAGCAGTACTTC
-,TRBV3-1,TRBD1,TRBJ2-1,CASSQFGERRGQGDEQFF,TGTGCCAGCAGCCAATTCGGGGAGCGAAGGGGGCAAGGGGATGAGCAGTTCTTC
few,TRBV28,-,TRBJ2-3,CASLKGADTQYF,TGTGCCAGCTTAAAAGGGGCAGATACGCAGTATTTT
-,TRBV27,TRBD1,TRBJ2-7,CACSLVGTGPYEQYF,TGTGCCTGCAGCCTAGTCGGGACAGGGCCCTACGAGCAGTACTTC
-,TRBV2,-,TRBJ2-6,CASMSRQLGSGANVLTF,TGTGCCAGCATGTCGAGGCAGTTAGGCTCTGGGGCCAACGTCCTGACTTTC
-,TRBV6-2/TRBV6-3,-,TRBJ2-1,CASSYESGRLGNEQFF,TGTGCCAGCAGTTACGAATCTGGGCGGCTCGGGAATGAGCAGTTCTTC
once,TRBV12-3/TRBV12-4,-,TRBJ2-5,CASGLVFGQQYQETQYF,TGTGCCAGCGGTTTAGTTTTCGGACAGCAGTACCAAGAGACCCAGTACTTC
-,TRBV7-2,-,TRBJ2-7,CASSLVPGDYEQYF,TGTGCCAGCAGCTTAGTCCCGGGGGACTACGAGCAGTACTTC
few,TRBV28,TRBD1,TRBJ2-3,CASSSAGQGSDTQYF,TGTGCCAGCAGTTCTGCGGGACAGGGTTCAGATACGCAGTATTTT
few,TRBV20-1,TRBD2,TRBJ2-1,CSARYSGGASNEQFF,TGCAGTGCTAGATATAGCGGGGGGGCCTCCAATGAGCAGTTCTTC
-,TRBV7-9,-,TRBJ1-4,CASSLKDSLEKLFF,TGTGCCAGCAGCTTAAAGGACAGCCTTGAAAAACTGTTTTTT
-,TRBV20-1,TRBD2,TRBJ2-7,CSAERTSDVYEQYF,TGCAGTGCTGAAAGGACTAGCGACGTCTACGAGCAGTACTTC
-,TRBV20-1,-,TRBJ2-1,CSASGMSEGGRSYNEQFF,TGCAGTGCTAGTGGGATGTCCGAAGGGGGACGTTCCTACAATGAGCAGTTCTTC
-,TRBV6-2/TRBV6-3,-,TRBJ2-3,CASSDSGQGIDAQYF,TGTGCCAGCAGCGATTCGGGGCAGGGTATAGATGCGCAGTATTTT
-,TRBV28,-,TRBJ1-2,CASSWAGGYTF,TGTGCCAGCAGTTGGGCAGGAGGCTACACCTTC
-,TRBV10-3,TRBD2,TRBJ2-3,CASSGLASADTQYF,TGTGCCTCCTCGGGACTAGCTAGCGCAGATACGCAGTATTTT
few,TRBV20-1,TRBD1,TRBJ2-7,CSATLVAGGYEQYF,TGCAGTGCTACATTGGTTGCAGGGGGATACGAGCAGTACTTC
-,TRBV18,-,TRBJ1-1,CASSPRQGERTEAFF,TGTGCCAGCTCACCTCGTCAGGGTGAGAGAACTGAAGCTTTCTTT
-,TRBV29-1,-,TRBJ1-4,CSGRDPNEKLFF,TGCAGCGGTCGGGACCCTAATGAAAAACTGTTTTTT
-,TRBV20-1,TRBD2,TRBJ2-3,CSARLAGLYTDTQYF,TGCAGTGCGCGACTAGCGGGGCTATACACAGATACGCAGTATTTT
-,TRBV4-3,-,TRBJ2-7,CASSQGLGRTYYEQYF,TGCGCCAGCAGCCAAGGGCTAGGACGCACATACTACGAGCAGTACTTC
-,TRBV4-1,-,TRBJ2-3,CASSQDRGSSDTQYF,TGCGCCAGCAGCCAAGATCGGGGCAGTTCAGATACGCAGTATTTT
-,TRBV20-1,-,TRBJ1-4,CSARPRQAIHEKLFF,TGCAGTGCTAGACCCCGACAGGCTATTCATGAAAAACTGTTTTTT
few,TRBV28,-,TRBJ2-1,CASSFPTGLGAGIKYSYNEQFF,TGTGCCAGCAGTTTTCCTACTGGACTGGGAGCGGGTATCAAATACTCCTACAATGAGCAGTTCTTC
-,TRBV10-1,-,TRBJ2-1,CASSEGGTYGEQFF,TGCGCCAGCAGTGAGGGGGGTACCTACGGTGAGCAGTTCTTC
few,TRBV5-1,-,TRBJ2-1,CASSHDSPSYNEQFF,TGCGCCAGCAGCCACGACTCCCCATCATACAATGAGCAGTTCTTC
few,TRBV14,-,TRBJ2-1,CASSQARGNGDEQFF,TGTGCCAGCAGCCAAGCTCGGGGGAATGGAGATGAGCAGTTCTTC
-,TRBV20-1,TRBD2,TRBJ2-7,CSAIPWASGFYEQYF,TGCAGTGCTATACCTTGGGCTAGCGGTTTCTACGAGCAGTACTTC
-,TRBV7-9,TRBD1,TRBJ1-2,CASSPDWTGKYGYTF,TGTGCCAGCAGCCCGGACTGGACAGGGAAATATGGCTACACCTTC
-,TRBV20-1,-,TRBJ1-4,CSARSPNEKLFF,TGCAGTGCTCGGAGTCCTAATGAAAAACTGTTTTTT
few,TRBV27,-,TRBJ2-6,CASSYLPGLGAGANVLTF,TGTGCCAGCAGTTACCTCCCGGGGTTGGGGGCTGGGGCCAACGTCCTGACTTTC
-,TRBV10-3,TRBD1,TRBJ2-7,CAISVFRDSTYEQYF,TGTGCCATCAGTGTATTCCGGGACAGCACCTACGAGCAGTACTTC
-,TRBV29-1,TRBD2,TRBJ2-1,CSVELGEPGGSYNEQFF,TGCAGCGTAGAATTAGGCGAACCGGGAGGCTCCTACAATGAGCAGTTCTTC
-,TRBV21-1,-,TRBJ2-1,CVSRSSGRDNEQFF,TGTGTCAGCAGATCCAGCGGGAGAGACAATGAGCAGTTCTTC
-,TRBV2,TRBD1,TRBJ2-4,CASHLVAGTGDFKNIQYF,TGTGCCAGCCATCTGGTGGCCGGGACAGGAGACTTCAAAAACATTCAGTACTTC
once,TRBV7-2,-,TRBJ1-4,CASSLAGRPVEEKLFF,TGTGCCAGCAGCTTAGCGGGGCGGCCTGTGGAGGAAAAACTGTTTTTT
-,TRBV7-9,-,TRBJ2-2,CASSLAAGVTGELFF,TGTGCCAGCAGCTTAGCGGCAGGGGTCACCGGGGAGCTGTTTTTT
-,TRBV7-2,TRBD2,TRBJ2-5,CASSLARSSGGAETQYF,TGTGCCAGCAGCTTAGCTAGGTCTAGCGGGGGGGCTGAGACCCAGTACTTC